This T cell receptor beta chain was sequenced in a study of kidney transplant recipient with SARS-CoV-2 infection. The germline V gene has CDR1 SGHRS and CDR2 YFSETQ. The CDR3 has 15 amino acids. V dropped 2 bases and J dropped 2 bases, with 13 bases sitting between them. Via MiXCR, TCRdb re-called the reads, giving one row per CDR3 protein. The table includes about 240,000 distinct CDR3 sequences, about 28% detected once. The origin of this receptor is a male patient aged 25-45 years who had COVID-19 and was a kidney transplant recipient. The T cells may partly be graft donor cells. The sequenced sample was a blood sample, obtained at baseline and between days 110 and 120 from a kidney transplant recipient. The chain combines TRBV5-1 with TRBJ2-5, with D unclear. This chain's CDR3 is CASSLSVPEQETQYF. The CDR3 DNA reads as TGCGCCAGCAGCTTATCTGTACCGGAGCAAGAGACCCAGTACTTC.